Presented here are 26 T cell receptor beta chains from one specimen sequenced in a study of blood T cell repertoires in COVID-19 (dated by TCRdb to 2020 to 2022). Receptor libraries were prepared by the immunoSEQ multiplex PCR assay. TCRdb retrieved this table from immuneACCESS and kept in-frame rearrangements only. Not all clones are present; in checked studies, unresolved V genes account for under half, and no reason is known for the remainder. This sample has hundreds of thousands of clones in its table, and approximately 86% of those were observed once. Together, the top ten hold about 2% of the sample. The specimen was peripheral blood. The receptors here all came from a man aged 18 to 30 with active or convalescent COVID-19.

The genes are TRBV7-2 and TRBJ2-7, with 9 bases matching TRBD2. Per germline, CDR1 SGHTA and CDR2 FQGNSA. Trimming took 0 bases from V and 2 from J; bases not matched to a gene: 11. The CDR3 extends over 18 amino acids. CDR3 coding DNA: TGTGCCAGCAGCTTAGCCCCTCGGGGTAGCGGGGGAGCCTACGAGCAGTACTTC. Translated, it gives CASSLAPRGSGGAYEQYF. Together with reference TRBV7-2 and TRBJ2-7, the CDR3 gives the full variable domain: GAGVSQSPSNKVTEKGKDVELRCDPISGHTALYWYRQSLGQGLEFLIYFQGNSAPDKSGLPSDRFSAERTGGSVSTLTIQRTQQEDSAVYLCASSLAPRGSGGAYEQYFGPGTRLTVT.

V usage is TRBV4-1 and J usage is TRBJ1-3; 12 positions match TRBD1. The CDR3 covers 18 residues. V gave up 3 bases and J gave up 5 bases; unmatched junction bases: 11. Per the germline V gene, CDR1 is MGHRA and CDR2 is YSYEKL. As DNA, the CDR3 is TGCGCCAGCAGCCATTCGGCCAGGGACAGGGGGCTAAGAAACACCATATATTTT. This codes for CASSHSARDRGLRNTIYF.

The chain has TRBV27 and TRBJ1-1, with TRBD1 matching over 12 bases. CDR3 length: 16 residues. The trim removed 6 bases at V and 4 bases at J, leaving 9 bases unmatched. Germline-derived CDR1 and CDR2 are MNHEY and SMNVEV (reference sequence). CDR3 in DNA: TGTGCCAGCAGCACCCAACGGGACAGGGGGCGCACTGAAGCTTTCTTT. It translates to CASSTQRDRGRTEAFF.

The chain's CDR3 is CASGNRGLGEKLFF. The DNA for the CDR3 is TGTGCTAGTGGGAACAGGGGCTTAGGTGAAAAACTGTTTTTT. The chain joins TRBV12-5 to TRBJ1-4; 7 positions match TRBD1. V dropped 6 bases and J dropped 7; count of bases not matched to a gene: 8. The CDR3 runs to 14 residues. Germline assignment: CDR1 LGHNT and CDR2 FRNRAP.

V usage is TRBV11-2 and J usage is TRBJ2-7, with 8 bases fitting TRBD1. This CDR3 is 15 amino acids long. Germline assignment: CDR1 SGHAT and CDR2 FQNNGV. J was trimmed by 3 bases and V by 5 bases; bases with no gene match: 9. The CDR3 DNA is TGTGCCAGCAGCAAGATCGGAGGACAGGGCTACGAGCAGTACTTC. As protein: CASSKIGGQGYEQYF.

There are a few counts of this clone. The V and J genes are TRBV4-3 and TRBJ1-2; TRBD1 aligns across 8 bases. V shed 0 bases, J shed 5 bases, and the junction held 11 bases outside the gene matches. The germline V gene encodes CDR1 LGHNA and CDR2 YSLEER. CDR3 length: 17 amino acids. Here the CDR3 reads CASSQDFADRVRYGYTF. The CDR3 DNA is TGCGCCAGCAGCCAAGATTTCGCGGACAGGGTTCGGTATGGCTACACCTTC.

This chain connects TRBV2 to TRBJ1-2; 7 nucleotides agree with TRBD1. The V and J ends lost 7 bases and 4 bases, in that order; junction bases with no gene match: 6. This CDR3 contains 13 residues. CDR1 is SNHLY and CDR2 is FYNNEI in the germline V gene. The CDR3 loop is CASTETGIYGYTF. Here the CDR3 DNA reads TGTGCCAGCACCGAGACAGGGATCTATGGCTACACCTTC.

The chain recombines TRBV7-6 with TRBJ2-3; 8 nucleotides align to TRBD2. CDR3 length: 15 amino acids. Per germline, CDR1 SGHVS and CDR2 FNYEAQ. J was trimmed by 1 base and V by 5 bases; bases with no gene match: 5. The CDR3: CASSLGTRGTDTQYF. The CDR3 coding sequence is TGTGCCAGCAGCCTGGGGACTAGGGGCACAGATACGCAGTATTTT.

This chain connects TRBV4-1 to TRBJ2-1; TRBD1 matches 9 bases. The CDR3 extends over 16 amino acids. The V and J ends lost 4 bases and 1 base, in that order; junction bases with no gene match: 5. Germline V CDR1 and CDR2: MGHRA, YSYEKL. Here the CDR3 DNA reads TGCGCCAGCAGCCGGGAAGGGACAGGGTCCTACAATGAGCAGTTCTTC. Protein product: CASSREGTGSYNEQFF.

V usage is TRBV28 and J usage is TRBJ1-5, with 10 bases fitting TRBD1. The CDR3 consists of 14 residues. V dropped 10 bases and J dropped 7; count of bases not matched to a gene: 10. Germline V gene data show CDR1 as MDHEN and CDR2 as SYDVKM. The CDR3 region has the DNA TGTGCCATCTCCCGGGACAGGGGATTGCAGCCCCAGCATTTT. This translates into CAISRDRGLQPQHF. Variable domain in full (rest from reference TRBV28 and TRBJ1-5): DVKVTQSSRYLVKRTGEKVFLECVQDMDHENMFWYRQDPGLGLRLIYFSYDVKMKEKGDIPEGYSVSREKKERFSLILESASTNQTSMYLCAISRDRGLQPQHFGDGTRLSIL.

The CDR3 reads CASSSGTSGADQPFF. The CDR3 bases are TGTGCCAGCAGCTCCGGGACTAGCGGGGCGGACCAACCGTTCTTC. The V call is TRBV7-2, the J call TRBJ2-1; 13 bases match TRBD2. The CDR3 runs 15 residues. V lost 4 bases and J lost 15; bases outside the gene matches: 12. Germline V gene data show CDR1 as SGHTA and CDR2 as FQGNSA.

The chain recombines TRBV4-3 with TRBJ2-6; D gene unclear. The germline gives CDR1 LGHNA, CDR2 YSLEER. CDR3 length: 14 residues. V lost 4 bases to trimming and J lost 4 bases, with 8 bases between them. The CDR3 reads CASSLYGGANVLTF. DNA for the CDR3: TGCGCCAGCAGCCTTTACGGGGGGGCCAACGTCCTGACTTTC.

The rearrangement links TRBV28 to TRBJ1-2, with a tentative D call TRBD1 (6 bases). The CDR3 spans 12 residues. Germline V gene lookup returns CDR1 MDHEN and CDR2 SYDVKM. V gave up 3 bases and J gave up 7 bases, with 9 bases separating them. The CDR3 reads CASSFPGVGYTF. The CDR3, as DNA: TGTGCCAGCAGTTTCCCAGGGGTTGGCTACACCTTC.

This rearrangement joins TRBV28 to TRBJ2-6; a possible D gene is TRBD1 (6 bases). The CDR3 is 16 amino acids. V was clipped by 3 bases and J by 0 bases, with 9 bases between them. The germline V gene encodes CDR1 MDHEN and CDR2 SYDVKM. The CDR3 loop reads CASSLGAASGANVLTF. The CDR3 bases are TGTGCCAGCAGTTTGGGGGCGGCCTCTGGGGCCAACGTCCTGACTTTC.

This CDR3 is CASKRDISYNEQFF. DNA for the CDR3: TGTGCCAGCAAGCGGGATATCTCCTACAATGAGCAGTTCTTC. The chain recombines TRBV7-9 with TRBJ2-1; 7 bases agree with TRBD2. V lost 7 bases and J lost 0; bases outside the gene matches: 3. Germline V gene sequence: CDR1 SEHNR, CDR2 FQNEAQ (reference sequence). The CDR3 totals 14 residues. The whole variable domain, filled in from reference TRBV7-9 and TRBJ2-1, reads DTGVSQNPRHKITKRGQNVTFRCDPISEHNRLYWYRQTLGQGPEFLTYFQNEAQLEKSRLLSDRFSAERPKGSFSTLEIQRTEQGDSAMYLCASKRDISYNEQFFGPGTRLTVL.

The V call is TRBV11-2, the J call TRBJ1-1; 8 bases fit TRBD1. The germline gives CDR1 SGHAT, CDR2 FQNNGV. The CDR3 is made up of 15 amino acids. V lost 6 bases to trimming and J lost 5 bases; unmatched junction nucleotides: 11. CDR3 coding DNA: TGTGCCAGCAGGAACCTCAGGGGGCCGTGGACTGAAGCTTTCTTT. Amino acid sequence: CASRNLRGPWTEAFF.

V usage is TRBV25-1 and J usage is TRBJ1-2, with TRBD1 as a possible D gene (5 bases). V shed 8 bases and J shed 3 bases, with 16 bases lying between them. The V gene's germline CDR1 is MGHDK and CDR2 SYGVNS. The CDR3 has 14 residues. The CDR3 DNA reads TGTGCCAGCCTCGGGGGGGGTTTAGACTATGGCTACACCTTC. It specifies CASLGGGLDYGYTF.

The rearrangement links TRBV19 to TRBJ1-2; 8 bases align to TRBD1. Looked up from germline, CDR1 is LNHDA and CDR2 is SQIVND (reference sequence). J lost 4 bases, V lost 2 bases, and 3 bases had no gene match. This CDR3 has 14 residues. This chain's CDR3 is CASSIQGAGYGYTF. Here the CDR3 DNA reads TGTGCCAGTAGTATACAGGGGGCAGGCTATGGCTACACCTTC. Full variable domain (remainder filled in from reference TRBV19 and TRBJ1-2): DGGITQSPKYLFRKEGQNVTLSCEQNLNHDAMYWYRQDPGQGLRLIYYSQIVNDFQKGDIAEGYSVSREKKESFPLTVTSAQKNPTAFYLCASSIQGAGYGYTFGSGTRLTVV.

The CDR3 loop reads CSVGLRNQPQHF. In DNA, the CDR3 is TGCAGCGTTGGACTCCGAAATCAGCCCCAGCATTTT. V gene TRBV29-1 combines with J gene TRBJ1-5; D gene uncertain. CDR1 is SQVTM and CDR2 is ANQGSEA in the germline V gene. V was trimmed by 4 bases and J by 4 bases, leaving 8 bases between them. This CDR3 comprises 12 residues.

V usage is TRBV3-1 (or the pseudogene TRBV3-2) and J usage is TRBJ1-3, with 8 bases lining up with TRBD1. The V gene end was trimmed by 3 bases and the J gene end by 16 bases; junction bases not matched to a gene: 11. This CDR3 contains 13 residues. Germline CDR1 is LGHDT and CDR2 is YNNKEL (reference sequence). The CDR3 loop is CASSHGTGPERYF. The CDR3 nucleotides are TGTGCCAGCAGCCACGGGACAGGCCCTGAGAGGTATTTT.

The CDR3 nucleotides are TGCAGCGTTCTCGACCCTGGGAGGGGTAACTATGGCTACACCTTC. Translated: CSVLDPGRGNYGYTF. The rearrangement links TRBV29-1 to TRBJ1-2; D is perhaps TRBD1 (5 bases). CDR1 is SQVTM, CDR2 ANQGSEA, per germline. CDR3 length: 15 amino acids. V lost 5 bases, J lost 1 base, and 17 bases lay in between.

A few counts support this clone. The V call is TRBV27, the J call TRBJ2-7; possibly TRBD1 for D (5 bases). The V gene's germline CDR1 is MNHEY and CDR2 SMNVEV (reference sequence). V was shortened by 3 bases and J by 3 bases, with 15 bases between the two germline ends. There are 15 residues in the CDR3. CDR3 region: CASSFLDRRVYEQYF. CDR3 DNA sequence: TGTGCCAGCAGTTTTCTCGACAGAAGGGTCTACGAGCAGTACTTC.

This clone was seen only once. The chain joins TRBV29-1 to TRBJ2-5; 8 bases are a match to TRBD1. Trimming took 2 bases from V and 7 from J; bases not matched to a gene: 6. Germline V gives CDR1 SQVTM, CDR2 ANQGSEA. The CDR3 has 13 residues. In DNA, the CDR3 is TGCAGCGTTGAAAAGGGGACAGGAGGGACCCAGTACTTC. As protein: CSVEKGTGGTQYF.

This clone has just a few counts. This chain joins TRBV14 and TRBJ1-1; TRBD1 is a possible D gene (5 bases). V lost 4 bases to trimming and J lost 11 bases, with 11 bases between them. CDR1 and CDR2 (germline): SGHDN, FVKESK. The CDR3 is 11 residues long. The CDR3 bases are TGTGCCAGCAGCCTTGGGGCCATGGCTTTCTTT. This sequence encodes CASSLGAMAFF.

This chain uses TRBV18 with TRBJ2-5; D is unclear. The CDR3 runs 12 residues. Per germline, CDR1 KGHSH and CDR2 LQKENI. V shed 3 bases and J shed 2 bases, with 4 bases lying between them. The DNA for the CDR3 is TGTGCCAGCTCACCTGCGCAAGAGACCCAGTACTTC. Translating gives CASSPAQETQYF. The complete variable domain, with remaining parts taken from reference TRBV18 and TRBJ2-5, reads NAGVMQNPRHLVRRRGQEARLRCSPMKGHSHVYWYRQLPEEGLKFMVYLQKENIIDESGMPKERFSAEFPKEGPSILRIQQVVRGDSAAYFCASSPAQETQYFGPGTRLLVL.

The chain uses TRBV7-9 and TRBJ1-2; 8 bases map to TRBD1. CDR3 length equals 14 residues. With V trimmed by 5 bases and J by 0 bases, 2 bases remained unmatched. The germline CDR1 and CDR2 sequences are SEHNR and FQNEAQ (reference sequence). The CDR3 sequence is CASSPTGANYGYTF. The DNA of the CDR3 is TGTGCCAGCAGCCCGACAGGGGCTAACTATGGCTACACCTTC.